This T cell receptor (beta chain) was captured by sequencing in a study of Ad26.COV2.S vaccination and SARS-CoV-2 variants. Study summary: It was the COV1001 Ad26.COV2.S trial arm that included the donor. Study observations and caveats: Researchers cautioned that TCR breadth and depth analyses may have underestimated total T cell responses.

Regarding this clone: Antigen: not known.

This table comes from immunoSEQ multiplex PCR, and its TCRdb copy is limited to in-frame clones, with some not included. Found here are hundreds of thousands of clones, around 89% of them singletons; the top ten hold approximately 5%. Stated treatment: around 19 received Ad26.COV2.S at low or high dose, single or two shots; roughly 5 received placebo; per-sample allocation not given. After the first vaccine or placebo injection, samples were drawn on day 63. Deletions cut 1 base from V and 1 base from J, with 4 bases between. This CDR3 has 13 residues. The V gene is TRBV12-3 or TRBV12-4, the J gene TRBJ2-5; no definite D call. Here the sequenced sample was peripheral blood, taken in a trial of Ad26.COV2.S vaccine versus placebo. The sequence was collected from a person between 18 and 59 years old who received the Ad26.COV2.S COVID-19 vaccine or a placebo. The CDR3, as DNA: TGTGCCAGCAGTTTAGGGTTCCAAGAGACCCAGTACTTC. Translating it yields CASSLGFQETQYF.